The 14 T cell receptor beta chains reported below all come from one sample, sequenced in a study of cytomegalovirus exposure and HLA in healthy donors (dated by TCRdb to about 2017). Library generation was performed with the immunoSEQ multiplex PCR assay. For the multiplex PCR, a mixture combining 60 forward primers for TCR Vbeta segments and 13 reverse primers for TCR Jbeta segments was used. Drawn from immuneACCESS, this table holds only the in-frame rearrangements with V and J called that TCRdb kept. Clones are partly lost; checked studies trace under half to an unresolved V gene and leave the rest unexplained. The sample table holds roughly 110,000 clones, of which under 80% were seen once. Clones ranked in the top ten supply 5% to 7% of the sample. The source material was PBMCs. The source of these receptors is a woman between 45 and 65 years old in good health and CMV-seropositive.

The chain links TRBV10-3 to TRBJ2-1; 11 bases agree with TRBD2. J gave up 2 bases and V 6 bases, and 6 bases lay outside the gene matches. The CDR3 spans 16 residues. CDR1 is ENHRY and CDR2 is SYGVKD in the germline V gene. CDR3 nucleotides: TGTGCCATCAGACCCGGGACTAGCGGAACCTACAATGAGCAGTTCTTC. Amino acid sequence: CAIRPGTSGTYNEQFF.

The V call is TRBV28, the J call TRBJ2-3; 12 bases match TRBD1. CDR3 length: 17 residues. Germline V gene lookup returns CDR1 MDHEN and CDR2 SYDVKM. The junction had 7 bases not matched to a gene; V was cut back by 2 bases and J by 4 bases. The CDR3 loop is CASSLVGTGGWADTQYF. CDR3 coding DNA: TGTGCCAGCAGTTTAGTGGGGACAGGGGGCTGGGCAGATACGCAGTATTTT. The full variable domain, completed using reference TRBV28 and TRBJ2-3, is DVKVTQSSRYLVKRTGEKVFLECVQDMDHENMFWYRQDPGLGLRLIYFSYDVKMKEKGDIPEGYSVSREKKERFSLILESASTNQTSMYLCASSLVGTGGWADTQYFGPGTRLTVL.

The V and J genes are TRBV7-9 and TRBJ2-2; TRBD1 is a possible D gene (6 bases). Per germline, CDR1 SEHNR and CDR2 FQNEAQ (reference sequence). Trimming cost V 0 bases and J 6 bases, with 8 bases left between them. CDR3 size: 14 residues. For the CDR3, the DNA is TGTGCCAGCAGCTTAGCGGGGGCCGCCGGGGAGCTGTTTTTT. Translated: CASSLAGAAGELFF. The full variable domain, with the rest looked up from reference TRBV7-9 and TRBJ2-2, is DTGVSQNPRHKITKRGQNVTFRCDPISEHNRLYWYRQTLGQGPEFLTYFQNEAQLEKSRLLSDRFSAERPKGSFSTLEIQRTEQGDSAMYLCASSLAGAAGELFFGEGSRLTVL.

In this sample, this clone turned up a few times. This chain joins TRBV18 and TRBJ1-4; the D is unclear. V was clipped by 3 bases and J by 3 bases, with 11 bases between them. The germline gives CDR1 KGHSH, CDR2 LQKENI. The CDR3 is made up of 15 amino acids. CDR3 sequence: CASSPPGVANEKLFF. The CDR3 DNA is TGTGCCAGCTCACCTCCAGGTGTGGCTAATGAAAAACTGTTTTTT.

The V call is TRBV5-1, the J call TRBJ2-1, with a weak D call TRBD1 (6 bases). From germline, CDR1 is SGHRS and CDR2 YFSETQ. Trimming shortened V by 0 bases and J by 5 bases, and 12 bases separated the two germline ends. The CDR3 loop spans 15 amino acids. This CDR3 reads CASSLVAGAHNEQFF. DNA for the CDR3: TGCGCCAGCAGCTTGGTCGCAGGGGCTCACAATGAGCAGTTCTTC.

The chain has TRBV2 and TRBJ2-5, with unresolved D. CDR3 length: 14 residues. The V end was cut by 4 bases, the J end by 1 base, with 10 bases between. CDR1 is SNHLY and CDR2 is FYNNEI in the germline V gene. CDR3 in DNA: TGTGCCAGCAGTGCATCCCGGGTCCAAGAGACCCAGTACTTC. It is translated as CASSASRVQETQYF. The variable domain in full, completed from reference TRBV2 and TRBJ2-5, reads EPEVTQTPSHQVTQMGQEVILRCVPISNHLYFYWYRQILGQKVEFLVSFYNNEISEKSEIFDDQFSVERPDGSNFTLKIRSTKLEDSAMYFCASSASRVQETQYFGPGTRLLVL.

The chain is built from TRBV2 and TRBJ2-3; D is undetermined. Trimming removed 8 bases at V and 8 bases at J, with 14 bases between. This CDR3 spans 12 amino acids. Germline values: CDR1 SNHLY, CDR2 FYNNEI. The CDR3 region is CASEPRESTQYF. Here the CDR3 DNA reads TGTGCCAGCGAGCCCCGAGAAAGTACGCAGTATTTT.

The J gene is TRBJ2-7, the V gene TRBV4-2; D might be TRBD2 (5 bases). In germline, CDR1 is LGHNA, CDR2 YNFKEQ. The V and J ends lost 0 bases and 5 bases respectively, with 5 bases between them. The CDR3 covers 12 residues. CDR3 sequence (DNA): TGTGCCAGCAGCCAAGACGGGGACGAGCAGTACTTC. Its protein product is CASSQDGDEQYF.

The V call is TRBV6-1, the J call TRBJ2-2, with 8 bases matching TRBD2. V lost 2 bases to trimming and J lost 0 bases; unmatched junction nucleotides: 5. The CDR3 contains 17 residues. CDR1 and CDR2 (germline): MNHNS, SASEGT. In nucleotides, the CDR3 is TGTGCCAGCAGTGAACGGGGAGCGGGGGCGAACACCGGGGAGCTGTTTTTT. Protein: CASSERGAGANTGELFF.

The chain recombines TRBV27 with TRBJ2-7, with TRBD2 identical over 7 bases. After removal of 5 bases from V and 7 bases from J, the junction contained 8 bases not matched to a gene. Germline loops: CDR1 MNHEY, CDR2 SMNVEV (reference sequence). The length of the CDR3 is 13 residues. CDR3: CASSGDGGGEQYF. Here the CDR3 DNA reads TGTGCCAGCAGTGGGGATGGGGGAGGGGAGCAGTACTTC.

This chain connects TRBV10-3 to TRBJ2-5; 9 bases agree with TRBD1. CDR3 length equals 15 residues. Germline assignment: CDR1 ENHRY and CDR2 SYGVKD. The V gene end was trimmed by 2 bases and the J gene end by 5 bases; junction bases not matched to a gene: 6. Written as DNA, the CDR3 is TGTGCCATCAGTGAGGGGACAGGGAGAGGGGAGACCCAGTACTTC. Translating it yields CAISEGTGRGETQYF.

The rearrangement links TRBV5-1 to TRBJ2-1, with D possibly TRBD2 on 6 matching bases. The ends were cut back, 5 bases at V and 1 base at J, with 13 bases in the middle. The CDR3 consists of 15 residues. In germline, CDR1 is SGHRS, CDR2 YFSETQ. The CDR3 DNA sequence: TGCGCCAGCAGGTATAGAGGACTATCCTACAATGAGCAGTTCTTC. Residues: CASRYRGLSYNEQFF.

The table lists this clone with a few counts. The rearrangement links TRBV7-2 to TRBJ1-1, with unresolved D. Germline V lookup: CDR1 SGHTA, CDR2 FQGNSA. This CDR3 is 14 amino acids long. The V and J ends lost 2 bases and 4 bases respectively, with 11 bases between them. Here the CDR3 reads CASSLSMRITEAFF. DNA for the CDR3: TGTGCCAGCAGCTTATCGATGCGGATCACTGAAGCTTTCTTT.

This chain links TRBV7-2 with TRBJ2-3, with 7 bases fitting TRBD1. V lost 0 bases to trimming and J lost 4 bases; unmatched junction nucleotides: 7. Germline CDR1 is SGHTA and CDR2 is FQGNSA. CDR3 length: 16 residues. The CDR3: CASSLASTGMADTQYF. CDR3 bases: TGTGCCAGCAGCTTAGCCTCGACAGGGATGGCAGATACGCAGTATTTT.